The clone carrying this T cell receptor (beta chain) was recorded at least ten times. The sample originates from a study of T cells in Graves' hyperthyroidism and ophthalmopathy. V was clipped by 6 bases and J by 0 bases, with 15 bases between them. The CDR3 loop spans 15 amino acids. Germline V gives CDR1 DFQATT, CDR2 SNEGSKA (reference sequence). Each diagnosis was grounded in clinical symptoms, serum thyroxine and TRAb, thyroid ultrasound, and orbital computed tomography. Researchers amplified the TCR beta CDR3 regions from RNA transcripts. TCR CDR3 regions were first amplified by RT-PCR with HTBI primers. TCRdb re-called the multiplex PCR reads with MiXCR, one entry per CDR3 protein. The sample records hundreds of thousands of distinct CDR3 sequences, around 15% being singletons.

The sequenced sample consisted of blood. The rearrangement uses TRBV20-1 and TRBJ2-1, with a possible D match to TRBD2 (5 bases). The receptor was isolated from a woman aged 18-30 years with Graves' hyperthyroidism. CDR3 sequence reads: CSATPGWGSYNEQFF. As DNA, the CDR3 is TGCAGTGCCACCCCGGGATGGGGCTCCTACAATGAGCAGTTCTTC.